Listed below are T cell receptor beta chains from one sample, sequenced in a study of blood T cell repertoires in COVID-19. Generated by immunoSEQ multiplex PCR, the TCRdb table keeps only in-frame clones and is missing some. The sample has about 50,000 clones, about 83% seen once. The sample taken for sequencing was peripheral blood. The source is a man between 70 and 80 years old with active COVID-19. Each CDR3 is given with its conserved first and last residue. D genes are given only for firm matches. Some rows mark clone size as missing; the rest say once, few, many or name a class of expanded clone.

TRBD2	TRBV15	-	TRBJ2-3	TGTGCCACCAGCGGAACCGGGACTAGCGGGGGCACAGATACGCAGTATTTT	CATSGTGTSGGTDTQYF
-	TRBV5-6	-	TRBJ1-1	TGTGCCAGCAGCTTGAATCCAGCCGCGGGCACTGAAGCTTTCTTT	CASSLNPAAGTEAFF
-	TRBV12-3/TRBV12-4	-	TRBJ2-3	TGTGCCAGCAGACTAGGAAGCACAGATACGCAGTATTTT	CASRLGSTDTQYF
-	TRBV29-1	-	TRBJ1-1	TGCAGCGCCGAGGGCAGGGGATGGACTGAAGCTTTCTTT	CSAEGRGWTEAFF
TRBD1	TRBV27	-	TRBJ2-7	TGTGCCAGCACCCTACAGGGGAGCTCCTACGAGCAGTACTTC	CASTLQGSSYEQYF
-	TRBV13	-	TRBJ1-1	TGTGCCAGCAGCTTACTTTCCGGGAACACTGAAGCTTTCTTT	CASSLLSGNTEAFF
-	TRBV19	-	TRBJ1-2	TGTGCCAGTAGTATCTCCCAGGGTGCTAACTATGGCTACACCTTC	CASSISQGANYGYTF
-	TRBV5-4	-	TRBJ1-2	TGTGCCAGCAGCTTGTATACGGAGAGGGATACTGGCTACACCTTC	CASSLYTERDTGYTF
-	TRBV11-2	-	TRBJ1-5	TGTGCCAGCAACAGACAGTTCTATAGCAATCAGCCCCAGCATTTT	CASNRQFYSNQPQHF
-	TRBV4-1	-	TRBJ1-3	TGCGCCAGCAGCCAAGCATTATCGGTTGGAAACACCATATATTTT	CASSQALSVGNTIYF
TRBD2	TRBV5-5	-	TRBJ2-7	TGTGCCAGCAGCTTGGGGCGGGGGGCCCTCTCCTACGAGCAGTACTTC	CASSLGRGALSYEQYF
TRBD2	TRBV3-1/TRBV3-2	once	TRBJ2-3	TGTGCCAGCACCCCGGGGGGTTTAGATACGCAGTATTTT	CASTPGGLDTQYF
TRBD1	TRBV3-1/TRBV3-2	-	TRBJ1-6	TGTGCCAGCAGCCTCAGCACAGGGGGCTCCTATAATTCACCCCTCCACTTT	CASSLSTGGSYNSPLHF
-	TRBV19	-	TRBJ1-1	TGTGCCAGTAGCCCGGTAGAGTCCCTCCGGGGGAGGAACACTGAAGCTTTCTTT	CASSPVESLRGRNTEAFF
TRBD1	TRBV2	-	TRBJ2-1	TGTGCCAGGGGGACAGGGAATGAGCAGTTCTTC	CARGTGNEQFF
-	TRBV6-1	-	TRBJ1-6	TGTGCCAGCAGTGAAGTTGGGGGGAGCTCCTATAATTCACCCCTCCACTTT	CASSEVGGSSYNSPLHF
-	TRBV15	-	TRBJ1-1	TGTGCCACCAGCAGAGGGGCCGGGACAGAAGCTTTCTTT	CATSRGAGTEAFF
TRBD1	TRBV19	-	TRBJ2-3	TGTGCCAGTTCCCAAGACAGGGGTCGGGCAGATACGCAGTATTTT	CASSQDRGRADTQYF
-	TRBV11-2	-	TRBJ2-1	TGTGCCAGCAGCTTAAGAGGGCAATACAATGAGCAGTTCTTC	CASSLRGQYNEQFF
-	TRBV5-4	-	TRBJ2-7	TGTGCCAGCAGCTTGGGACGGAGTGGCGCCTACGAGCAGTACTTC	CASSLGRSGAYEQYF
-	TRBV27	-	TRBJ2-7	TGTGCCAGCAGTTTGACAGGCTTCCCCTACGAGCAGTACTTC	CASSLTGFPYEQYF
-	TRBV6-6	-	TRBJ2-1	TGTGCCAGCACCAGGACGCGGACTGATGGCAATGAGCAGTTCTTC	CASTRTRTDGNEQFF
TRBD1	TRBV28	few	TRBJ2-5	TGTGCCAGCAGTCCCCAAGGTTGGGACAGGGGACTTGGGACCCAGTACTTC	CASSPQGWDRGLGTQYF
TRBD2	TRBV3-1/TRBV3-2	-	TRBJ2-3	TGTGCCAGCAGCCCTAGCGGGCTTAGCACAGATACGCAGTATTTT	CASSPSGLSTDTQYF
TRBD1	TRBV29-1	-	TRBJ1-1	TGCAGCGTTGGGGCAGGGGGGGAAGCTTTCTTT	CSVGAGGEAFF
TRBD2	TRBV4-2	-	TRBJ2-5	TGTGCCAGCAGCCAGGCGCCGGGAGGCTCCTTCCAAGAGACCCAGTACTTC	CASSQAPGGSFQETQYF
TRBD1	TRBV7-2	-	TRBJ1-6	TGTGCCAGCAGCCGACAGGGTAATTCACCCCTCCACTTT	CASSRQGNSPLHF
-	TRBV3-1/TRBV3-2	-	TRBJ1-1	TGTGCCAGCAGCCAAGGGTTCAGGGGTGAAGCTTTCTTT	CASSQGFRGEAFF
TRBD1	TRBV30	-	TRBJ1-1	TGTGCCTGGAGTCTCGTCAGGGGGCCGGAAGCTTTCTTT	CAWSLVRGPEAFF
TRBD1	TRBV27	-	TRBJ2-7	TGTGCCAGCAGGTACGGACAGGGCTACGAGCAGTACTTC	CASRYGQGYEQYF
TRBD1	TRBV28	-	TRBJ1-5	TGTGCCAGCAGTTTATCGGGGACAGGGGTGAGACAGCCCCAGCATTTT	CASSLSGTGVRQPQHF
-	TRBV5-6	-	TRBJ2-7	TGTGCCAGCAGCCTACCACAGGTTAGGGAGCAGTACTTC	CASSLPQVREQYF
TRBD2	TRBV4-3	-	TRBJ2-7	TGCGCCAGCAGCCAGGAACTAGCGGGGGGCTACGAGCAGTACTTC	CASSQELAGGYEQYF
TRBD1	TRBV6-2/TRBV6-3	-	TRBJ1-3	TGTGCCAGCAGTGAGCCGACAGGGGCTGGAAACACCATATATTTT	CASSEPTGAGNTIYF
-	TRBV5-4	-	TRBJ1-5	TGTGCGTGCGGGGGGCCGGATCAGCCCCAGCATTTT	CACGGPDQPQHF
TRBD1	TRBV6-5	once	TRBJ1-2	TGTGCCAGCAGCCCCGGACAGGGGTATGGTTATGGCTACACCTTC	CASSPGQGYGYGYTF
-	TRBV2	once	TRBJ1-1	TGTGCCAGCAGTTCGGAGGCTAACACTGAAGCTTTCTTT	CASSSEANTEAFF
TRBD1	TRBV5-1	-	TRBJ1-1	TGCGCCAGCAGCTTGAATACAGACCCGGGACAGGGGTTAAAGGGGGGCTTGGGGATGGCTTTCTTT	CASSLNTDPGQGLKGGLGMAFF
-	TRBV7-2	-	TRBJ1-2	TGTGCCAGCAGCTTAGACAGGATTATGGATGGCTACACCTTC	CASSLDRIMDGYTF